The TCR beta chain described here comes from a study of Ad26.COV2.S vaccination and SARS-CoV-2 variants. About the study: Donor got 5x10^10 or 1x10^11 viral particles of Ad26.COV2.S.

Specified treatment: around 19 received Ad26.COV2.S at low or high dose, single or two shots; several received placebo; per-sample allocation not given. The samples were gathered on day 63 after the first injection of vaccine or placebo. This table comes from immunoSEQ multiplex PCR, and its TCRdb copy is limited to in-frame clones, with some not included. The sample contains some 290,000 clones, approximately 86% of which appear only once. The germline gives CDR1 MNHNY, CDR2 SVGAGI (reference sequence). CDR3 length equals 15 residues. V was pared by 5 bases and J by 4 bases, with 6 bases of the junction left unmatched. Study-wide findings and caveats: Relative to placebo recipients, vaccine recipients exhibited elevated spike-specific TCR breadth. The breadth of spike-specific CD8+ and CD4+ T cell responses after vaccination was reportedly substantial.

To note about this clone: What it recognizes is unknown.

The gene calls are TRBV6-6 and TRBJ2-2; 8 bases agree with TRBD1. The sequencing here drew on peripheral blood, taken in a trial of Ad26.COV2.S vaccine versus placebo. This TCR came from a person between 18 and 65 years old who received the Ad26.COV2.S COVID-19 vaccine or a placebo. CDR3 loop: CASSLQGAVTGELFF. CDR3 nucleotides: TGTGCCAGCAGTCTTCAGGGGGCGGTCACCGGGGAGCTGTTTTTT.